What follows are 4 T cell receptor beta chains derived from one specimen sequenced in a study of tumor-infiltrating lymphocytes in primary liver carcinoma (dated by TCRdb to about 2017). Sequencing took place on an Illumina HiSeq 2500. Starting from about 500 ng total RNA, TCRbeta-specific cDNA was produced by reverse transcription with a constant-region primer and ProtoScript II reverse transcriptase. Construction of the TCRbeta libraries relied on three nested rounds of multiplex PCR, following a slightly modified ARM-PCR procedure. Each of the first two PCR rounds ran for approximately 10 cycles using multiplex TRBV1-TRBV30 forward primers together with a Cbeta reverse primer. Using fastp trimming at Q25 and MiXCR clonotype assembly, TCRdb reanalyzed the public sequencing data and kept in-frame beta chains. Here each entry gathers all rows of one CDR3 protein and keeps the most common genes and DNA. The sample table contains approximately 320,000 distinct CDR3 sequences; only one count was recorded for 50% to 75% of them. Approximately 15% of the sample belongs to the ten largest clones.

TRIzol reagent was used to extract blood RNA from unsorted whole blood, while the DNeasy Blood & Tissue kit provided the germline DNA. The sequenced material came from peripheral blood. All receptors derive from a woman aged 25-40 years with primary liver carcinoma and hepatitis B virus infection.

CDR3 residues: CASSFQTVPNYGYTF. CDR3 bases: TGTGCCAGCAGCTTCCAGACAGTCCCTAACTATGGCTACACCTTC. The chain has TRBV7-9 and TRBJ1-2, with D tentatively TRBD1 (5 bases). V dropped 3 bases and J dropped 0 bases, with 11 bases sitting between them. Germline CDR1 reads SEHNR; CDR2 reads FQNEAQ (reference sequence). CDR3 size: 15 residues. Full variable domain (remainder filled in from reference TRBV7-9 and TRBJ1-2): DTGVSQNPRHKITKRGQNVTFRCDPISEHNRLYWYRQTLGQGPEFLTYFQNEAQLEKSRLLSDRFSAERPKGSFSTLEIQRTEQGDSAMYLCASSFQTVPNYGYTFGSGTRLTVV.

V is TRBV7-8 and J is TRBJ2-1; maybe TRBD1 (5 bases). CDR1 is SGHVS and CDR2 is FQNEAQ in the germline V gene. This CDR3 comprises 13 residues. Trimming shortened V by 5 bases and J by 8 bases, and 13 bases separated the two germline ends. The CDR3 nucleotides are TGTGCCAGCAGCCTGACAGATTACTATGAGCAGTTCTTC. Residues: CASSLTDYYEQFF.

This clonotype showed up many times. J is TRBJ1-4 and V is TRBV12-3 or TRBV12-4, with D unresolved. This CDR3 has 14 residues. Between the trimmed V and J ends, which lost 4 bases and 7 bases, there was a span of 13 bases. CDR3 sequence: CASSSGSGGEKLFF. For the CDR3, the DNA is TGTGCCAGCAGTTCTGGGAGCGGAGGTGAAAAACTGTTTTTT.

About this clonotype itself: This may stem from a read error, because a much larger clone lies one nucleotide away. The rearrangement joins TRBV4-3 to TRBJ2-5, with TRBD2 identical over 11 bases. V shed 1 base and J 5 bases; nucleotides not matched to a gene: 9. Germline-derived CDR1 and CDR2 are LGHNA and YSLEER. This CDR3 has 17 residues. The CDR3 sequence is CASSQVASGRTGETQYF. CDR3 nucleotides: TGCGCCAGCAGCCAAGTGGCTAGCGGGAGGACTGGTGAGACCCAGTACTTC.